This T cell receptor beta chain is drawn from a study of beta chain features in type 1 diabetes (dated by TCRdb to the late 2010s). Context from the whole study: Mean age, gender distribution, total cell number and subset yield did not differ between patients and healthy donors. A total of 107,917,701 sorted cells were examined across all samples, and the number of cells per subset was strongly correlated with RNA yield. In the study, recently diagnosed type 1 diabetes patients and matched healthy donors were compared on the TCRB repertoires of their sorted circulating CD4+ T cell subsets. Naive and central memory subsets were obtained from all 30 or so donors, but regulatory and stem cell-like memory subsets were isolated from only 8 patients and roughly eight healthy donors. Points the paper makes about the study in general: Because the HLA sub-analyses included only small numbers of individuals, any influence of HLA type on TCRB rearrangement was left unresolved. Naive, central memory and regulatory TCRB repertoires appeared to be more alike among patients than among healthy donors. Sequencing cDNA rather than genomic DNA could over-represent highly expressing activated cells, although activation and CD3 levels did not differ between groups. Type 1 diabetes patients showed a moderate but significant shortening of TCRB CDR3 length in all four CD4+ subsets. Fewer insertions and more nucleotide deletions at VDJ recombination sites were observed in patients with type 1 diabetes, implying thymic rearrangement abnormalities. PCR might favor shorter templates, but patient and control samples were amplified and corrected together, so any skew would affect both groups equally.

In regard to this clone: Its target antigen remains unknown. Base quality data are lacking; no much larger clone is found one base away.

The entire isolated RNA was reverse transcribed using the High Capacity cDNA Reverse Transcription Kit, and thus expressed TCRB transcripts were sequenced. Deep immunoSEQ sequencing was applied to naive, central memory and regulatory T cell samples, giving an average of roughly 3.5 million total reads per sample. After sorted cells were lysed in RLT buffer, RNA was extracted with DNase-treated RNeasy Micro or Mini kits, with the choice depending on cell number. Each cell subset was processed separately to prevent cross-contamination, with patient and healthy donor samples processed together. The immunoSEQ multiplex PCR was used to amplify TCRB sequences from cDNA, yielding 87-bp fragments that span the CDR3 region. Amplicons were sequenced on the Illumina HiSeq platform. As for the authors' bioinformatics: PCR bias was computationally corrected using synthetic template baselines, reads within Hamming distance 2 were collapsed, and singletons that could not be merged were discarded. By aligning reads against IMGT, V, D and J genes, CDR3 length, and insertions or deletions at six rearrangement sites were assigned. Clonotype counts were normalized to sorted cell number within each subset before computing true diversity and Gini coefficients with the tcR R package. Repertoire sharing was quantified using the overlap coefficient calculated on TCRB nucleotide sequences. As a proxy for the pre-selection repertoire, out-of-frame TCRB sequences from naive cells were analyzed. TCRdb stores this immuneACCESS table with in-frame sequences only. Part of the clones is absent; in the studies checked, under half of the shortfall reflects unresolved V genes, and no reason is known for the rest. That table is the source of V, J and clone size, and D and trimming were worked out from the DNA. This sample comprises some 900,000 clones, around a sixth of them detected only once. The top ten clonotypes cover about 0.025% of the sample.

Each donor gave one peripheral blood draw, averaging approximately 0.11 L, which was collected into heparinised tubes. A BD FACSAria II was used to sort naive, central memory, regulatory and stem cell-like memory CD4+ T cells with a panel that included CD45RO, CCR7, CD25, CD127, CD95 and CD27. Purity was above 95% for every sorted population. PBMCs were isolated right away by Lymphoprep density gradient centrifugation and were stained directly, without culture. To minimize batch effects, samples were stained and sorted in pairs, one healthy donor with one patient per experiment. The sequencing input was naive CD4+ T cells from blood. This specimen's cell subset or site label, interpreted: true naive CD4+ T cells. The clonotype was recovered from a woman aged 18-29 years in good health.

The CDR3 loop reads CASSRNLNTYEQYF. DNA sequence: TGTGCCAGCAGCCGTAACCTGAATACCTACGAGCAGTACTTC. This receptor chain uses TRBV14 and TRBJ2-7; the D gene is not confidently resolved. CDR1 and CDR2 are read off the germline V gene as SGHDN and FVKESK. The V and J ends are trimmed by 4 bases and 2 bases, leaving 12 bases between them. From cysteine to phenylalanine, the CDR3 is 14 amino acids long. Just CDR3 DNA is preserved here, 42 bases in frame from base 1.